This T cell receptor (beta chain) was observed in a study of T cells after yellow fever vaccination. In this sample, this clonotype turned up many times. In TCRdb, the 5' RACE reads were re-called with MiXCR into one record per CDR3 protein. The table shows 30,000 or so distinct CDR3 sequences, with just under 6.5% occurring only once. V gave up 3 bases and J gave up 4 bases, with 1 base separating them. The CDR3 spans 11 residues. This chain connects TRBV12-3 or TRBV12-4 to TRBJ1-5; D gene ambiguous. Sample: PBMCs, either bulk or a sorted T-cell subset (CD4+, CD8+, memory, or dextramer-sorted; not recorded which), taken on the day of the yellow fever booster vaccination. The receptor was derived from a man younger than 40 who received the YFV17D yellow fever vaccine. The CDR3 region is CASSLNQPQHF. DNA of the CDR3: TGTGCCAGCAGTTTGAATCAGCCCCAGCATTTT.